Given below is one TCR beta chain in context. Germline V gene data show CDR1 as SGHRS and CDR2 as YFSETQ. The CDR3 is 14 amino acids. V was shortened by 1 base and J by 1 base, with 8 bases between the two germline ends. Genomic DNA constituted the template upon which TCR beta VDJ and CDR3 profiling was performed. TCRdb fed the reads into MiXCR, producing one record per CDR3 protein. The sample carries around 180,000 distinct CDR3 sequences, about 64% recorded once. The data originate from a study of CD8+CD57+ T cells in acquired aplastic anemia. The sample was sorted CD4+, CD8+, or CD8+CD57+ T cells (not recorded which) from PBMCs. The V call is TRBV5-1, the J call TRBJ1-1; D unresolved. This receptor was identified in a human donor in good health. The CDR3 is CASSLISWNTEAFF. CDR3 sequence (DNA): TGCGCCAGCAGCTTGATTTCGTGGAACACTGAAGCTTTCTTT. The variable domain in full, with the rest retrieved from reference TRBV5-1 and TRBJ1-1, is KAGVTQTPRYLIKTRGQQVTLSCSPISGHRSVSWYQQTPGQGLQFLFEYFSETQRNKGNFPGRFSGRQFSNSRSEMNVSTLELGDSALYLCASSLISWNTEAFFGQGTRLTVV.